A selection of T cell receptor beta chains follows, all from one sample in a study of blood T cell repertoires in COVID-19. Measured with immunoSEQ multiplex PCR; TCRdb has only the in-frame clones, and not every one. Of tens of thousands of clones listed, around 90% are singletons. Sequencing input: peripheral blood. All receptors come from a woman between 50 and 59 years old with COVID-19, enrolled during active disease. CDR3s include the opening cysteine and the closing phenylalanine or tryptophan. A D gene is named only where the DNA matches it firmly. Clone sizes are given selectively: once, few, many, or a class where the clone is expanded.

V gene: TRBV6-6; clone size: -; CDR3 length: 16; D gene: TRBD2; J gene: TRBJ2-2; CDR3 DNA: TGTGCCAGCAGTTTTGGGACTAGCGGGAAGGCCGGGGAGCTGTTTTTT; CDR3 protein: CASSFGTSGKAGELFF
V gene: TRBV7-2; clone size: -; CDR3 length: 16; D gene: -; J gene: TRBJ2-5; CDR3 DNA: TGTGCCAGCAGCTTAGCCCAGGGGGGTTTCGTAGAGACCCAGTACTTC; CDR3 protein: CASSLAQGGFVETQYF
V gene: TRBV2; clone size: -; CDR3 length: 14; D gene: -; J gene: TRBJ1-1; CDR3 DNA: TGTGCCAGCAGTGAGATAGGACTCAGCGCTGAAGCTTTCTTT; CDR3 protein: CASSEIGLSAEAFF
V gene: TRBV11-2; clone size: -; CDR3 length: 14; D gene: TRBD2; J gene: TRBJ2-5; CDR3 DNA: TGTGCCAGCAGGATCTCGGGGGGTCAAGAGACCCAGTACTTC; CDR3 protein: CASRISGGQETQYF
V gene: TRBV23-1; clone size: -; CDR3 length: 12; D gene: -; J gene: TRBJ2-2; CDR3 DNA: TGCGCCAGAGGGGCCCGACCCGGGGAGCTGTTTTTT; CDR3 protein: CARGARPGELFF
V gene: TRBV7-2; clone size: -; CDR3 length: 17; D gene: TRBD2; J gene: TRBJ2-1; CDR3 DNA: TGTGCCAGCAGCCTTAGGACTAGCGGGGCCTCCTACAATGAGCAGTTCTTC; CDR3 protein: CASSLRTSGASYNEQFF
V gene: TRBV12-5; clone size: -; CDR3 length: 15; D gene: TRBD2; J gene: TRBJ2-2; CDR3 DNA: TGTGCTAGTGGTTCGGGACTAGCGGGAGAGGGGGAGCTGTTTTTT; CDR3 protein: CASGSGLAGEGELFF
V gene: TRBV10-3; clone size: -; CDR3 length: 12; D gene: -; J gene: TRBJ2-1; CDR3 DNA: TGTGCCATCAGTGTTTCGTACAATGAGCAGTTCTTC; CDR3 protein: CAISVSYNEQFF
V gene: TRBV6-5; clone size: once; CDR3 length: 11; D gene: -; J gene: TRBJ2-7; CDR3 DNA: TGTGCCAGCAGTCAACAGGATCAGCAGTACTTC; CDR3 protein: CASSQQDQQYF
V gene: TRBV15; clone size: -; CDR3 length: 15; D gene: -; J gene: TRBJ2-5; CDR3 DNA: TGTGCCACCAGCAGAGATCGGGGGACCCAAGAGACCCAGTACTTC; CDR3 protein: CATSRDRGTQETQYF
V gene: TRBV29-1; clone size: -; CDR3 length: 14; D gene: TRBD2; J gene: TRBJ2-1; CDR3 DNA: TGCAGCGTTGATGTAGCGGGAGGTCTCCATGAGCAGTTCTTC; CDR3 protein: CSVDVAGGLHEQFF
V gene: TRBV27; clone size: -; CDR3 length: 14; D gene: -; J gene: TRBJ2-3; CDR3 DNA: TGTGCCAGCACTATGCGGTGGGGCGAGGATACGCAGTATTTT; CDR3 protein: CASTMRWGEDTQYF
V gene: TRBV10-3; clone size: -; CDR3 length: 17; D gene: TRBD2; J gene: TRBJ2-3; CDR3 DNA: TGTGCCGCATCGGGACTAGCGGGCAGGGCCAGCACAGATACGCAGTATTTT; CDR3 protein: CAASGLAGRASTDTQYF
V gene: TRBV5-5; clone size: -; CDR3 length: 14; D gene: TRBD1; J gene: TRBJ2-3; CDR3 DNA: TGTGCCAGCAACTACAGGGGGCCGACAGATACGCAGTATTTT; CDR3 protein: CASNYRGPTDTQYF
V gene: TRBV4-1; clone size: -; CDR3 length: 13; D gene: -; J gene: TRBJ2-5; CDR3 DNA: TGCGCCAGCAGCCGACTAGTTCTGGAGACCCAGTACTTC; CDR3 protein: CASSRLVLETQYF
V gene: TRBV2; clone size: once; CDR3 length: 16; D gene: TRBD2; J gene: TRBJ2-3; CDR3 DNA: TGTGCCAGCACTCGTGAACTAGCGGGAGTCACAGATACGCAGTATTTT; CDR3 protein: CASTRELAGVTDTQYF
V gene: TRBV20-1; clone size: few; CDR3 length: 11; D gene: -; J gene: TRBJ2-2; CDR3 DNA: TGCAGTGCCGTCTTAACCGGGGAGCTGTTTTTT; CDR3 protein: CSAVLTGELFF
V gene: TRBV5-1; clone size: once; CDR3 length: 17; D gene: TRBD2; J gene: TRBJ2-1; CDR3 DNA: TGCGCCAGCAGCGGTGGACCGGGACTAGCGGGAGTTGGAGAGCAGTTCTTC; CDR3 protein: CASSGGPGLAGVGEQFF
V gene: TRBV7-9; clone size: once; CDR3 length: 16; D gene: TRBD1; J gene: TRBJ2-1; CDR3 DNA: TGTGCCAGCAGCGTCTCCCGGGACAGGGCCTACAATGAGCAGTTCTTC; CDR3 protein: CASSVSRDRAYNEQFF
V gene: TRBV6-4; clone size: -; CDR3 length: 15; D gene: TRBD2; J gene: TRBJ2-3; CDR3 DNA: TGTGCCACCGGGAAACACGCGGGAGGGCGAGATACGCAGTATTTT; CDR3 protein: CATGKHAGGRDTQYF
V gene: TRBV6-5; clone size: -; CDR3 length: 15; D gene: -; J gene: TRBJ2-4; CDR3 DNA: TGTGCCAGCTCCCCCAGAGAGGCTGCCAAAAACATTCAGTACTTC; CDR3 protein: CASSPREAAKNIQYF
V gene: TRBV29-1; clone size: -; CDR3 length: 14; D gene: -; J gene: TRBJ2-3; CDR3 DNA: TGCAGCGTCTGGGGACGGGGGAAGGAAGATACGCAGTATTTT; CDR3 protein: CSVWGRGKEDTQYF
V gene: TRBV28; clone size: -; CDR3 length: 14; D gene: -; J gene: TRBJ1-5; CDR3 DNA: TGTGCCAGCAGTTTAGCGGGGTTTGGGCAGCCCCAGCATTTT; CDR3 protein: CASSLAGFGQPQHF
V gene: TRBV19; clone size: -; CDR3 length: 16; D gene: TRBD1; J gene: TRBJ1-5; CDR3 DNA: TGTGCCAGTAGAGAAACCGACAGGGGGCGCGGACAGCCCCAGCATTTT; CDR3 protein: CASRETDRGRGQPQHF